This T cell receptor (beta chain) stems from a study of cytomegalovirus exposure and HLA in healthy donors. Study-wide points: Several V segments, TRBV6-2 and TRBV6-3 among them, could not be told apart and were dropped.

This clone was detected only a few times. Its antigen remains unknown. PCR was performed using 60 Vbeta and 13 Jbeta primers. Sequencing used immunoSEQ multiplex PCR; TCRdb keeps in-frame clones, though not all of them. The sample gives about 200,000 clones, about 80% of which show up once; around 6% is in the top ten. Trimming stripped 3 bases from V and 4 bases from J, with 10 bases between. CDR3 length: 13 amino acids. Looked up from germline, CDR1 is SGHTA and CDR2 is FQGNSA. Sequencing was done on a sample of PBMCs. The V gene is TRBV7-2, the J gene TRBJ2-7; D unresolved. This clonotype was obtained from a man in his forties in good health and CMV-seropositive. CDR3 nucleotide sequence: TGTGCCAGCAGCTTGAACTATCATTACGAGCAGTACTTC. Amino acid sequence: CASSLNYHYEQYF.